The next 27 T cell receptor beta chains were all read from a single sample in a study of blood T cell repertoires in COVID-19. Assay: immunoSEQ multiplex PCR; the TCRdb copy retains only in-frame clones and omits some. Among around 57,000 clones, 90% to 95% were seen once, and the ten largest hold approximately 4.1%. The sample taken for sequencing was peripheral blood. Source of these receptors: a man aged 50 or older with acute or convalescent COVID-19.

The CDR3 region has the DNA TGTGCCAGCAGATCCCCGGAGGCCTACGAGCAGTACTTC. The encoded protein is CASRSPEAYEQYF. V is TRBV12-3 or TRBV12-4 and J is TRBJ2-7, with a weak D call TRBD2 (5 bases). With 6 bases removed from V and 2 bases from J, the gap between germline ends came to 11 bases. This CDR3 has 13 amino acids.

The rearrangement links TRBV18 to TRBJ2-3; 12 bases fit TRBD2. Looked up from germline, CDR1 is KGHSH and CDR2 is LQKENI. The CDR3 is 17 amino acids. V lost 6 bases and J lost 4; bases outside the gene matches: 11. CDR3 DNA sequence: TGTGCCAGCTCGCGGACTAGCGGGATTTCAAGCGCAGATACGCAGTATTTT. The encoded protein is CASSRTSGISSADTQYF.

The chain joins TRBV5-1 to TRBJ2-3, with 8 bases identical to TRBD2. The CDR3 extends over 14 amino acids. V trimming: 2 bases; J trimming: 3 bases; junction bases outside the gene matches: 2. CDR1 SGHRS and CDR2 YFSETQ come from the germline V gene. The CDR3 reads CASSFLAGTDTQYF. In DNA, the CDR3 is TGCGCCAGCAGCTTTTTAGCGGGAACAGATACGCAGTATTTT. The full variable domain, its missing parts supplied by reference TRBV5-1 and TRBJ2-3, is KAGVTQTPRYLIKTRGQQVTLSCSPISGHRSVSWYQQTPGQGLQFLFEYFSETQRNKGNFPGRFSGRQFSNSRSEMNVSTLELGDSALYLCASSFLAGTDTQYFGPGTRLTVL.

The chain uses TRBV5-1 and TRBJ1-5; TRBD1 agrees at 8 bases. The CDR3 spans 16 residues. V lost 3 bases, J lost 0 bases, and 5 bases stayed unmatched. In germline, CDR1 is SGHRS, CDR2 YFSETQ. The CDR3, as DNA: TGCGCCAGCAGCTCTGGGACAGGCGCTAGCAATCAGCCCCAGCATTTT. Its protein is CASSSGTGASNQPQHF.

This chain connects TRBV19 to TRBJ2-7, with 8 nucleotides matching TRBD2. This CDR3 is 15 amino acids long. CDR1 and CDR2 from the germline V gene are LNHDA and SQIVND (reference sequence). Trimming cost V 3 bases and J 3 bases; bases outside gene matches: 7. This chain's CDR3 is CASSIVTSDLYEQYF. The CDR3 DNA sequence: TGTGCCAGTAGTATCGTGACTAGCGATCTCTACGAGCAGTACTTC.

V gene TRBV24-1 combines with J gene TRBJ2-7; D is perhaps TRBD1 (6 bases). V gave up 3 bases and J gave up 3 bases, with 11 bases separating them. This CDR3 is built from 14 residues. Germline lookup yields CDR1 KGHDR and CDR2 SFDVKD. CDR3 DNA sequence: TGTGCCACCAGTGATACAGGGTCGGACTACGAGCAGTACTTC. Protein product: CATSDTGSDYEQYF.

The chain couples TRBV6-6 to TRBJ1-1; 7 positions match TRBD1. Germline V gives CDR1 MNHNY, CDR2 SVGAGI (reference sequence). The trim removed 10 bases at V and 3 bases at J, leaving 8 bases unmatched. The CDR3 runs 13 residues. DNA of the CDR3: TGTGCCACCGAGGGGGCCGTGGACACTGAAGCTTTCTTT. Translating it yields CATEGAVDTEAFF.

The V gene is TRBV30, the J gene TRBJ2-7; 11 bases fit TRBD2. CDR1 is GTSNPN and CDR2 is SVGIG in the germline V gene (reference sequence). With 7 bases clipped from V and 0 bases from J, the junction kept 11 bases outside the gene matches. This CDR3 is built from 16 residues. The CDR3 spells CAYPGGLAVLSYEQYF. The CDR3 DNA sequence: TGTGCCTACCCGGGGGGACTAGCGGTACTCTCCTACGAGCAGTACTTC.

This clone was counted a single time. The chain joins TRBV29-1 to TRBJ2-4; possibly TRBD1 for D (7 bases). V gave up 2 bases and J gave up 7 bases, with 15 bases separating them. In germline, CDR1 is SQVTM, CDR2 ANQGSEA. The CDR3 is 14 amino acids. The CDR3 DNA reads as TGCAGCGTTGAACCCCTGCAGGGGGGTAACATTCAGTACTTC. Translated, it gives CSVEPLQGGNIQYF.

V gene TRBV13 combines with J gene TRBJ2-7, with D perhaps matching TRBD1 (6 bases). Per the germline V gene, CDR1 is PRHDT and CDR2 is FYEKMQ (reference sequence). CDR3 size: 17 residues. V was trimmed by 1 base and J by 6 bases, leaving 22 bases between them. The CDR3 DNA reads as TGTGCCAGCAGCTTAGCGACAGGTGTTCGTATGGTCGGCGAGCAGTACTTC. Protein product: CASSLATGVRMVGEQYF. Using reference TRBV13 and TRBJ2-7 for the parts outside the CDR3, the full variable domain is AAGVIQSPRHLIKEKRETATLKCYPIPRHDTVYWYQQGPGQDPQFLISFYEKMQSDKGSIPDRFSAQQFSDYHSELNMSSLELGDSALYFCASSLATGVRMVGEQYFGPGTRLTVT.

V gene TRBV6-5 combines with J gene TRBJ2-1; 11 bases are a match to TRBD2. The CDR3 sequence is 14 residues long. Germline V gene data show CDR1 as MNHEY and CDR2 as SVGAGI. Losses at the gene ends were 2 bases for V and 9 bases for J; bases not matched to a gene: 3. CDR3 region: CASSYQGLAGEQFF. The CDR3 region has the DNA TGTGCCAGCAGTTACCAAGGACTAGCGGGTGAGCAGTTCTTC.

This clone was detected a few times. The chain couples TRBV19 to TRBJ2-5, with D perhaps matching TRBD2 (6 bases). The germline V gene encodes CDR1 LNHDA and CDR2 SQIVND (reference sequence). Between the trimmed V and J ends, which lost 6 bases and 0 bases, there was a span of 17 bases. This CDR3 is 16 amino acids long. CDR3 nucleotide sequence: TGTGCCAGTAGAAATACGGGACGGGGGTACCAAGAGACCCAGTACTTC. This gives the protein CASRNTGRGYQETQYF.

The chain is built from TRBV28 and TRBJ1-2; weak D call: TRBD1 (5 bases). The V and J ends lost 6 bases and 6 bases respectively, with 23 bases between them. This CDR3 is 16 amino acids long. CDR1 MDHEN and CDR2 SYDVKM come from the germline V gene. CDR3: CASRILGGQGVDGYTF. The DNA for the CDR3 is TGTGCCAGCAGAATCCTGGGTGGGCAGGGTGTGGATGGCTACACCTTC.

V usage is TRBV28 and J usage is TRBJ2-1; TRBD2 aligns across 15 bases. V trimming: 5 bases; J trimming: 9 bases; junction bases outside the gene matches: 11. Germline assignment: CDR1 MDHEN and CDR2 SYDVKM. The CDR3 has 17 amino acids. The CDR3, as DNA: TGTGCCAGCAGTCCTACCACCGGACTAGCGGGGGGGGGTGAGCAGTTCTTC. Protein: CASSPTTGLAGGGEQFF.

The CDR3 region has the DNA TGTGCCACGCGGGTTTGGGCGGGGCAGTACAATGAGCAGTTCTTC. Translation: CATRVWAGQYNEQFF. V usage is TRBV7-2 and J usage is TRBJ2-1, with a weak D call TRBD2 (6 bases). The CDR3 runs to 15 residues. Trimming stripped 10 bases from V and 4 bases from J, with 20 bases between. Germline CDR1 is SGHTA and CDR2 is FQGNSA.

The chain has TRBV18 and TRBJ2-5, with no clear D. Trimming removed 3 bases from V and 6 bases from J, with 14 bases in between. CDR3 length equals 14 residues. Germline lookup yields CDR1 KGHSH and CDR2 LQKENI. The CDR3 bases are TGTGCCAGCTCACCTCCGACTCAAAGCCAGACCCAGTACTTC. Translation: CASSPPTQSQTQYF.

The chain couples TRBV11-2 to TRBJ2-7; D call uncertain. The CDR3 is 14 amino acids. V was trimmed by 7 bases and J by 0 bases, leaving 13 bases between them. Germline CDR1 is SGHAT and CDR2 is FQNNGV. CDR3 amino acids: CASTFGFSSYEQYF. The CDR3 region has the DNA TGTGCCAGCACCTTCGGGTTCAGCTCCTACGAGCAGTACTTC.

This clone was counted only a few times. The chain carries TRBV6-6 and TRBJ2-7, with a tentative D call TRBD1 (6 bases). Per the germline V gene, CDR1 is MNHNY and CDR2 is SVGAGI (reference sequence). The length of the CDR3 is 14 residues. V lost 0 bases, J lost 5 bases, and 11 bases lay in between. The CDR3 region has the DNA TGTGCCAGCAGTTACTCGAAGGGGGAAAACGAGCAGTACTTC. Amino acid sequence: CASSYSKGENEQYF.

The chain has TRBV7-9 and TRBJ2-7, with D tentatively TRBD2 (5 bases). Germline V gene sequence: CDR1 SEHNR, CDR2 FQNEAQ (reference sequence). Trimming left V 5 bases short and J 2 bases short, with 16 bases between. The length of the CDR3 is 15 residues. This CDR3 is CASSPLRSGAYEQYF. For the CDR3, the DNA is TGTGCCAGCAGCCCGTTAAGGAGCGGCGCCTACGAGCAGTACTTC.

The chain carries TRBV7-9 and TRBJ2-1; 8 bases map to TRBD2. V gave up 0 bases and J gave up 9 bases; unmatched junction bases: 13. The germline CDR1 and CDR2 sequences are SEHNR and FQNEAQ (reference sequence). There are 17 residues in the CDR3. The CDR3 region is CASSLALSGSRSGEQFF. The CDR3 nucleotides are TGTGCCAGCAGCTTAGCGCTCAGCGGGAGTCGAAGTGGTGAGCAGTTCTTC.

This clone was observed a single time. V is TRBV6-6 and J is TRBJ2-7, with D perhaps matching TRBD1 (5 bases). The CDR3 is 11 amino acids. Between the trimmed V and J ends, which lost 6 bases and 4 bases, there was a span of 7 bases. CDR1 is MNHNY and CDR2 is SVGAGI in the germline V gene (reference sequence). CDR3 coding DNA: TGTGCCAGCAGGACAGCTTACGAGCAGTACTTC. Protein: CASRTAYEQYF.

The J gene is TRBJ2-1, the V gene TRBV7-9; 10 positions match TRBD2. From germline, CDR1 is SEHNR and CDR2 FQNEAQ (reference sequence). This CDR3 has 18 residues. The trim removed 5 bases at V and 8 bases at J, leaving 18 bases unmatched. CDR3 in DNA: TGTGCCAGCAGCCCTGCCCCGAATAGCGGGAGGTGGGGGGATGAGCAGTTCTTC. It translates to CASSPAPNSGRWGDEQFF.

This clone was seen once. The chain is built from TRBV7-8 and TRBJ2-1; 11 bases are a match to TRBD2. Per germline, CDR1 SGHVS and CDR2 FQNEAQ. The CDR3 is 14 residues long. The V and J ends lost 2 bases and 7 bases, in that order; junction bases with no gene match: 1. The DNA of the CDR3 is TGTGCCAGCAGCTTAACTAGCGGGAGAAATGAGCAGTTCTTC. Encoded protein: CASSLTSGRNEQFF.

CDR3 loop: CSVRNSGTGTTEAFF. The CDR3 nucleotides read TGCAGCGTCCGAAATTCCGGGACAGGGACCACTGAAGCTTTCTTT. J is TRBJ1-1 and V is TRBV29-1; 9 nucleotides match TRBD1. Germline V gene sequence: CDR1 SQVTM, CDR2 ANQGSEA. V was pared by 6 bases and J by 4 bases, with 12 bases of the junction left unmatched. The CDR3 length is 15 residues. Full variable domain (remainder filled in from reference TRBV29-1 and TRBJ1-1): SAVISQKPSRDICQRGTSLTIQCQVDSQVTMMFWYRQQPGQSLTLIATANQGSEATYESGFVIDKFPISRPNLTFSTLTVSNMSPEDSSIYLCSVRNSGTGTTEAFFGQGTRLTVV.

V is TRBV2 and J is TRBJ1-2, with a possible D match to TRBD1 (5 bases). This CDR3 is 13 amino acids long. The V end was cut by 1 base, the J end by 4 bases, with 7 bases between. In germline, CDR1 is SNHLY, CDR2 FYNNEI. As DNA, the CDR3 is TGTGCCAGCAGTGAAGGACAGATCTATGGCTACACCTTC. It translates to CASSEGQIYGYTF.

The count of this clone is one. CDR3 sequence: CAIMVADNEQFF. In DNA, the CDR3 is TGTGCCATCATGGTAGCGGACAATGAGCAGTTCTTC. The V call is TRBV10-3, the J call TRBJ2-1; the D gene is possibly TRBD2 (6 bases). V lost 7 bases to trimming and J lost 5 bases, with 9 bases between them. The germline V gene encodes CDR1 ENHRY and CDR2 SYGVKD. CDR3 length: 12 amino acids.

This chain joins TRBV24-1 and TRBJ2-3, with D possibly TRBD2 on 7 matching bases. From germline, CDR1 is KGHDR and CDR2 SFDVKD. CDR3 length: 12 amino acids. With 8 bases removed from V and 6 bases from J, the gap between germline ends came to 11 bases. CDR3 region: CATMGGGDTQYF. The CDR3 DNA is TGTGCCACCATGGGAGGGGGTGATACGCAGTATTTT.